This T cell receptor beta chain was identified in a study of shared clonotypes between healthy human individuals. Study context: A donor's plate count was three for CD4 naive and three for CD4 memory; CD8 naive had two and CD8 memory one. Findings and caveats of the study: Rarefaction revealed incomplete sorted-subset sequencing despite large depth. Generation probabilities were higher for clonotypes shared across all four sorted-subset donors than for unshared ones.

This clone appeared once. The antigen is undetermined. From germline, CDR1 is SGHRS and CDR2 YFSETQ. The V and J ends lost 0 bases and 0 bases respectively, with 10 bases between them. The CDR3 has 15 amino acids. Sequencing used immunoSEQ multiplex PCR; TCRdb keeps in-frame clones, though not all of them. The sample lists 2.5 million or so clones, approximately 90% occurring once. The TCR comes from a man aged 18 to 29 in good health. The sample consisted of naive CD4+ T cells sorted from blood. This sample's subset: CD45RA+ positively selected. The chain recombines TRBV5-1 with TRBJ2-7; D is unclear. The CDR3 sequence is CASSLETATSYEQYF. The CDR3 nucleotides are TGCGCCAGCAGCTTGGAAACAGCTACCTCCTACGAGCAGTACTTC.